Sequencing of this T cell receptor beta chain was carried out in a study of cytomegalovirus exposure and HLA in healthy donors. The PCR was carried out with 60 Vbeta primers and 13 Jbeta primers. The protocol was immunoSEQ multiplex PCR, while the TCRdb copy is restricted to in-frame clones and leaves out a portion. Seen here are 170,000 or so clones, more than 80% observed once, and the top ten hold roughly 5.2%. The V segment lost 2 bases and the J segment 5 bases; nucleotides outside the gene matches: 7. This CDR3 has 15 residues. Looked up from germline, CDR1 is SGHAT and CDR2 is FQNNGV. The V gene is TRBV11-2, the J gene TRBJ2-5, with 8 nucleotides matching TRBD2. Specimen: PBMCs. This sequence was found in a man aged 18 to 29 in good health and CMV-seronegative. CDR3 sequence reads: CASSLWSGSSETQYF. The DNA of the CDR3 is TGTGCCAGCAGCTTATGGAGCGGGAGTAGCGAGACCCAGTACTTC.